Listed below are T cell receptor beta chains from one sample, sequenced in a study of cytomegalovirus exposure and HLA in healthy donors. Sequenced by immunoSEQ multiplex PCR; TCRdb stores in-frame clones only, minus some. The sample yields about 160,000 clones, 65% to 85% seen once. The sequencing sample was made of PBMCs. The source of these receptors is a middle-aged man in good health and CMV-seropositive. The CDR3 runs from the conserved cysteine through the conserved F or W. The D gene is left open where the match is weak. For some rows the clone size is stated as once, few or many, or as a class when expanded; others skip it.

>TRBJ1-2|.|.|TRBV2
CASLRNYGYTF
TGTGCCAGCCTCCGGAACTATGGCTACACCTTC
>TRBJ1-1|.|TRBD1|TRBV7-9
CASSVQGSNTEAFF
TGTGCCAGCAGCGTACAGGGGTCCAACACTGAAGCTTTCTTT
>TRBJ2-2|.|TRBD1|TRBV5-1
CASTRGQDGELFF
TGCGCCAGCACAAGGGGGCAGGACGGGGAGCTGTTTTTT
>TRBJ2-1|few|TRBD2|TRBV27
CASSVPGLAPYNEQFF
TGTGCCAGCAGTGTACCGGGACTAGCGCCCTACAATGAGCAGTTCTTC
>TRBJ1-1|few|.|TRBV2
CASSPRVVGTEAFF
TGTGCCAGCAGCCCCAGGGTCGTGGGCACTGAAGCTTTCTTT
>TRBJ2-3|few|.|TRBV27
CASSFFGDTQYF
TGTGCCAGCAGTTTCTTCGGAGATACGCAGTATTTT
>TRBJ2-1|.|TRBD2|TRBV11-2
CASSLDLAGGGNEQFF
TGTGCCAGCAGCTTAGATCTAGCGGGGGGTGGAAATGAGCAGTTCTTC
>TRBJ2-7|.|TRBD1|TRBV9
CASSVAGGGYEQYF
TGTGCCAGCAGCGTCGCAGGGGGCGGTTACGAGCAGTACTTC
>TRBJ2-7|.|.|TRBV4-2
CASSPDSHPSYEQYF
TGTGCCAGCAGCCCGGACTCACACCCTTCCTACGAGCAGTACTTC
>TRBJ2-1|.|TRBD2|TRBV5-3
CARSLGTSGRAYNEQFF
TGTGCCAGAAGCTTGGGGACTAGCGGGAGGGCCTACAATGAGCAGTTCTTC
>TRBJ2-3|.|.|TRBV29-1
CSVDRPLSTDTQYF
TGCAGCGTCGACAGGCCTCTTAGCACAGATACGCAGTATTTT
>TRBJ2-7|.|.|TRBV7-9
CASSIGQLFYEQYF
TGTGCCAGCAGCATAGGACAGCTTTTCTACGAGCAGTACTTC
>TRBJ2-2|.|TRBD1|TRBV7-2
CASRPGTGITGELFF
TGTGCCAGCAGACCGGGGACAGGAATTACCGGGGAGCTGTTTTTT
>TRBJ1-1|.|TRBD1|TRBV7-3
CASSHRQGDEAFF
TGTGCCAGCAGCCATAGACAGGGTGATGAAGCTTTCTTT
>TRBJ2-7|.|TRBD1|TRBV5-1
CASSPTGTAYEQYF
TGCGCCAGCAGCCCTACAGGGACAGCCTACGAGCAGTACTTC
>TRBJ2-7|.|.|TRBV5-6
CASSSDGIRSYEQYF
TGTGCCAGCAGCTCGGACGGGATACGATCCTACGAGCAGTACTTC
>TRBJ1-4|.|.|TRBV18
CASSRRSPEEKLFF
TGTGCCAGCTCAAGGCGGTCCCCTGAGGAAAAACTGTTTTTT
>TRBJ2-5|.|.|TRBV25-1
CASSEYGTSQETQYF
TGTGCCAGCAGTGAATATGGTACTAGCCAAGAGACCCAGTACTTC
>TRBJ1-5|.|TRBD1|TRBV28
CASSFQGTGRLQPQHF
TGTGCCAGCAGTTTTCAAGGGACAGGGAGGCTTCAGCCCCAGCATTTT
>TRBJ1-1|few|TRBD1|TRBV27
CASSPPVRDRGTEAFF
TGTGCCAGCAGCCCCCCGGTTCGGGACAGGGGCACTGAAGCTTTCTTT
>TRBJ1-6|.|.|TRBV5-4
CASSLAGVYNSPLHF
TGTGCCAGCAGCTTGGCAGGGGTTTATAATTCACCCCTCCACTTT
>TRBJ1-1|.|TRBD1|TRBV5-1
CASSNGQVPLEAFF
TGCGCCAGCAGCAACGGACAGGTACCGCTTGAAGCTTTCTTT
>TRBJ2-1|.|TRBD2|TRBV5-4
CASSPGGGTRMRNEQFF
TGTGCCAGCAGCCCCGGCGGTGGGACTAGGATGAGGAATGAGCAGTTCTTC
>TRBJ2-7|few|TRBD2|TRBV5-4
CASSLPASGNYEQYF
TGTGCCAGCAGCTTACCGGCTAGCGGAAACTACGAGCAGTACTTC
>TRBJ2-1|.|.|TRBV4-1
CASSQDAGPYNEQFF
TGCGCCAGCAGCCAAGATGCTGGGCCTTACAATGAGCAGTTCTTC
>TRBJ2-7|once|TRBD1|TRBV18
CASARDRGPSYEQYF
TGTGCCAGCGCCCGGGACAGGGGTCCTTCCTACGAGCAGTACTTC
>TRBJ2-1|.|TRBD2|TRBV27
CASSLRRTSGVSYNEQFF
TGTGCCAGCAGTTTACGTCGGACTAGCGGGGTGTCCTACAATGAGCAGTTCTTC
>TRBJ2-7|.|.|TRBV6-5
CASSYSRGNHEQYF
TGTGCCAGCAGTTACTCGAGAGGGAACCACGAGCAGTACTTC
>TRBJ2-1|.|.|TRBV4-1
CASSQGESGGGYEQFF
TGCGCCAGCAGCCAAGGGGAGTCGGGGGGCGGGTATGAGCAGTTCTTC
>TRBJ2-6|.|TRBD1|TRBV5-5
CASSLDRGTGANVLTF
TGTGCCAGCAGCTTGGACAGGGGAACTGGGGCCAACGTCCTGACTTTC
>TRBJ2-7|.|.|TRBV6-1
CASNPWGRAYEQYF
TGTGCCAGCAACCCCTGGGGGCGGGCCTACGAGCAGTACTTC
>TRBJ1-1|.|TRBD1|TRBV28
CASGPPWTGEGPEAFF
TGTGCCAGCGGGCCCCCGTGGACAGGGGAGGGGCCTGAAGCTTTCTTT
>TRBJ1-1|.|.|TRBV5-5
CASSLAGRGAFF
TGTGCCAGCAGCTTGGCGGGGAGGGGAGCTTTCTTT
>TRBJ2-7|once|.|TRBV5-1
CASSLITDYEQYF
TGCGCCAGCAGCTTGATCACTGACTACGAGCAGTACTTC
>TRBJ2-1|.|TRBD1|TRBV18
CASSPMTGKNEQFF
TGTGCCAGCTCACCGATGACAGGGAAGAATGAGCAGTTCTTC
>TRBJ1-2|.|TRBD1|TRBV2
CASSGRDRALYGYTF
TGTGCCAGCAGTGGCCGGGACAGGGCTCTCTATGGCTACACCTTC
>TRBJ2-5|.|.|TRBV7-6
CASSSDSGETQYF
TGTGCCAGCAGCTCGGACAGTGGGGAGACCCAGTACTTC
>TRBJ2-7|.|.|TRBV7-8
CASSSYRVGEQYF
TGTGCCAGCAGCTCCTACAGGGTCGGCGAGCAGTACTTC
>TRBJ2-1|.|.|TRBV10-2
CASSESTGIPPSYNEQFF
TGCGCCAGCAGTGAGTCGACGGGGATCCCTCCATCCTACAATGAGCAGTTCTTC
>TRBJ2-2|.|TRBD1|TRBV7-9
CASSSGPGQGARTGELFF
TGTGCCAGCAGCTCAGGGCCCGGACAGGGGGCGCGCACCGGGGAGCTGTTTTTT
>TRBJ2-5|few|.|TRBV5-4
CASRKALAETQYF
TGTGCCAGCAGGAAAGCGTTGGCGGAGACCCAGTACTTC
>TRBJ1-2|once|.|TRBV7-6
CASGPGPDLNYGYTF
TGTGCCAGCGGCCCCGGCCCTGACTTGAACTATGGCTACACCTTC
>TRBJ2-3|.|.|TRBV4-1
CASTPSNTDTQYF
TGCGCCAGCACTCCTTCCAACACGGATACGCAGTATTTT
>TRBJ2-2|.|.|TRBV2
CASSYSGELFF
TGTGCCAGCAGTTACTCAGGGGAGCTGTTTTTT
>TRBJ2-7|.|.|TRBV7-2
CASSFLQGYEQYF
TGTGCCAGCAGCTTTCTACAGGGCTACGAGCAGTACTTC
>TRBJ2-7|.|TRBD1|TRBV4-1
CASSPPGQGPGGQYF
TGCGCCAGCAGCCCGCCGGGACAGGGACCCGGGGGGCAGTACTTC
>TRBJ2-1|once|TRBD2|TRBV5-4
CASSSRLAGSDEQFF
TGTGCCAGCAGCTCTAGACTAGCGGGGAGCGATGAGCAGTTCTTC
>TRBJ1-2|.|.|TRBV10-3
CAISEWKGVEHYGYTF
TGTGCCATCAGTGAGTGGAAAGGGGTTGAGCACTATGGCTACACCTTC
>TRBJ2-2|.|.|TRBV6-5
CASRPSTGELFF
TGTGCCAGCAGACCTAGCACCGGGGAGCTGTTTTTT
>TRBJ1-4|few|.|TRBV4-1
CASSQVAQGTNEKLFF
TGCGCCAGCAGCCAAGTCGCTCAGGGAACTAATGAAAAACTGTTTTTT
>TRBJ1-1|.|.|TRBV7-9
CASSFGQVNTEAFF
TGTGCCAGCAGCTTTGGGCAGGTGAACACTGAAGCTTTCTTT
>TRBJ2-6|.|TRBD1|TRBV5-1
CASSFRGQSGANVLTF
TGCGCCAGCAGCTTCAGGGGGCAGTCTGGGGCCAACGTCCTGACTTTC
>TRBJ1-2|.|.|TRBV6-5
CASNSGYGYTF
TGTGCCAGCAATAGCGGCTATGGCTACACCTTC
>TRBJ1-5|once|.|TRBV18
CASSSGGNQPQHF
TGTGCCAGCTCGTCCGGGGGCAATCAGCCCCAGCATTTT
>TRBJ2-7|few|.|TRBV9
CASSPRAGLRKEGQYF
TGTGCCAGCAGCCCACGTGCGGGCCTACGCAAGGAGGGGCAGTACTTC